This T cell receptor beta chain was obtained from a study of blood T cell repertoires in COVID-19. V lost 10 bases and J lost 4; bases outside the gene matches: 3. Germline V gives CDR1 KGHDR, CDR2 SFDVKD. This CDR3 is built from 13 residues. A Seattle source enrolled patients during active infection and followed them longitudinally. Assay used: immunoSEQ multiplex PCR; TCRdb lists only in-frame clones, some missing. The data contain more than 200,000 clones, under 90% of them singletons. What was sequenced was peripheral blood. This rearrangement joins TRBV24-1 to TRBJ2-1, with 10 bases that match TRBD1. The TCR sequence derives from a man between 45 and 60 years old with COVID-19, enrolled during active disease. The CDR3 here is CATGTGAYNEQFF. The CDR3 DNA reads as TGTGCCACAGGGACAGGGGCTTACAATGAGCAGTTCTTC.